This record looks at one T cell receptor beta chain sequence and its context. Its antigen is still unknown. The V end lost 6 bases, the J end lost 7 bases, and 19 bases lay between the germline ends. The CDR3 consists of 14 residues. Per the germline V gene, CDR1 is MNHEY and CDR2 is SVGAGI. A CD45RA+ naive subset and a CD45RA-negative memory subset were split from CD4+ cells. This specimen belongs to a study of shared clonotypes between healthy human individuals. Study-level background: Donors consisted of two women and three men between 18 and 49. CD4 naive and CD4 memory each took three plates per donor, while CD8 naive took two and CD8 memory one.

Study-wide findings and caveats: Memory subsets had estimated richness that was generally smaller than that of naive subsets.

Sequencing used immunoSEQ multiplex PCR; TCRdb keeps in-frame clones, though not all of them. The table shows around 940,000 clones, with approximately 80% occurring only once. The clonotype originates from a man younger than 30 in good health. What was sequenced was memory CD4+ T cells sorted from blood. Subset: CD45RA-negative fraction. This chain links TRBV6-5 with TRBJ2-7, with D tentatively TRBD2 (6 bases). For the CDR3, the DNA is TGTGCCAGCAGGGGGACCGGAGGGGTCAGGGAGCAGTACTTC. Encoded protein: CASRGTGGVREQYF.